What follows are 14 T cell receptor beta chains derived from one specimen sequenced in a study of T cell responses to AZD1222 COVID-19 vaccine (dated by TCRdb to about 2021). This sample's time point label indicates: baseline before first vaccination. The library was prepared using the immunoSEQ multiplex PCR assay. TCRdb carries this immuneACCESS record with in-frame sequences only. Its versions omit some clonotypes, under half of them owing to an unresolved V gene in the studies checked, with the rest unexplained. This sample has some 180,000 clones in its table, and around 92% of those were observed once. Of the sample, 1% to 1.5% falls within the top ten clones. The specimen comprised peripheral blood, sampled on day 0 of AZD1222 vaccination. Receptors originate from an adult in good health.

V usage is TRBV5-1 and J usage is TRBJ1-2; a possible D gene is TRBD1 (6 bases). Germline V CDR1 and CDR2: SGHRS, YFSETQ. This CDR3 has 16 amino acids. Trimming stripped 4 bases from V and 4 bases from J, with 20 bases between. Written as DNA, the CDR3 is TGCGCCAGCAGCCCCAGCGGACAGCAACTGGGCTATGGCTACACCTTC. Amino acid sequence: CASSPSGQQLGYGYTF.

This chain joins TRBV11-2 and TRBJ1-2; no clear D gene. Trimming took 5 bases from V and 8 from J, leaving 27 bases between them. The CDR3 extends over 17 amino acids. Germline V gene data show CDR1 as SGHAT and CDR2 as FQNNGV. The DNA for the CDR3 is TGTGCCAGCAGCCCTAGTCCCCGCCGGCCTCCTGAAGAGGGCTACACCTTC. Translating gives CASSPSPRRPPEEGYTF.

This chain connects TRBV19 to TRBJ1-5; D possibly corresponds to TRBD1 (5 bases). This CDR3 has 15 residues. The germline V gene encodes CDR1 LNHDA and CDR2 SQIVND (reference sequence). V lost 10 bases and J 2 bases, leaving 18 bases between the germline ends. CDR3 nucleotide sequence: TGTGCCACCCGACCAGGGCCTTCGGGCAATCAGCCCCAGCATTTT. Its translation: CATRPGPSGNQPQHF. The complete variable domain, with remaining parts taken from reference TRBV19 and TRBJ1-5, reads DGGITQSPKYLFRKEGQNVTLSCEQNLNHDAMYWYRQDPGQGLRLIYYSQIVNDFQKGDIAEGYSVSREKKESFPLTVTSAQKNPTAFYLCATRPGPSGNQPQHFGDGTRLSIL.

J is TRBJ2-5 and V is TRBV5-1; 8 bases match TRBD2. The CDR3 length is 16 residues. Germline assignment: CDR1 SGHRS and CDR2 YFSETQ. Losses at the gene ends were 0 bases for V and 0 bases for J; bases not matched to a gene: 4. CDR3 DNA sequence: TGCGCCAGCAGCTTGGTAGGCGGGGGGAACCAAGAGACCCAGTACTTC. Translation: CASSLVGGGNQETQYF.

J is TRBJ1-6 and V is TRBV12-2. TRBV12-2 is termed a pseudogene. The CDR3 is made up of 18 amino acids. The CDR3 DNA reads as TGTGCAAGTCGCTTAGGGGACGTCCGCAGCTCCTATAATTCACCCCTCCACTTT. It translates to CASRLGDVRSSYNSPLHF.

This chain joins TRBV7-2 and TRBJ2-1; 8 nucleotides align to TRBD1. The V and J ends lost 5 bases and 8 bases, in that order; junction bases with no gene match: 8. CDR1 is SGHTA, CDR2 FQGNSA, per germline. CDR3 length: 14 amino acids. The CDR3 region is CASSLDRGEYEQFF. CDR3 DNA: TGTGCCAGCAGCCTCGACAGGGGTGAATATGAGCAGTTCTTC.

The gene calls are TRBV9 and TRBJ2-5, with D unclear. Germline-derived CDR1 and CDR2 are SGDLS and YYNGEE. V was cut by 0 bases and J by 4 bases, with 10 bases left in between. The CDR3 extends over 14 amino acids. Here the CDR3 DNA reads TGTGCCAGCAGCGTAGGTCTTAAGGGAGAGACCCAGTACTTC. It codes for CASSVGLKGETQYF.

This clone was seen just once. V gene TRBV29-1 combines with J gene TRBJ2-4; D might be TRBD2 (6 bases). Trimming shortened V by 2 bases and J by 8 bases, and 10 bases separated the two germline ends. Germline CDR1 and CDR2: SQVTM and ANQGSEA. The CDR3 covers 12 residues. The CDR3 nucleotides are TGCAGCGTTGAATCGAAGCGGGACATTCAGTACTTC. Translation: CSVESKRDIQYF.

This clone was found once. The chain joins TRBV7-3 to TRBJ1-4; 8 nucleotides line up with TRBD1. V shed 5 bases and J 4 bases; nucleotides not matched to a gene: 12. Germline V gives CDR1 SGHTA, CDR2 FQGTGA. This CDR3 contains 17 residues. The CDR3 protein is CASSLNPPGQVNEKLFF. The DNA for the CDR3 is TGTGCCAGCAGCCTCAACCCCCCGGGACAGGTTAATGAAAAACTGTTTTTT.

The table lists this clone with a few counts. The chain recombines TRBV29-1 with TRBJ1-2; D may be TRBD1 (5 bases). Per germline, CDR1 SQVTM and CDR2 ANQGSEA. The CDR3 has 15 residues. Trimming removed 2 bases from V and 0 bases from J, with 13 bases in between. CDR3 nucleotides: TGCAGCGTTGAATTAACAGGTGAAGCTAACTATGGCTACACCTTC. Translated, it gives CSVELTGEANYGYTF. Full variable domain (outside the CDR3, taken from reference TRBV29-1 and TRBJ1-2): SAVISQKPSRDICQRGTSLTIQCQVDSQVTMMFWYRQQPGQSLTLIATANQGSEATYESGFVIDKFPISRPNLTFSTLTVSNMSPEDSSIYLCSVELTGEANYGYTFGSGTRLTVV.

The V and J genes are TRBV6-5 and TRBJ1-1, with a weak D call TRBD1 (6 bases). CDR1 and CDR2 (germline): MNHEY, SVGAGI. V was pared by 8 bases and J by 6 bases, with 22 bases between. This CDR3 comprises 15 residues. CDR3 in amino acids: CASLPRLTGSAEAFF. The CDR3 DNA follows: TGTGCCAGCCTACCAAGATTAACAGGGAGCGCTGAAGCTTTCTTT.

On this clone: Other DNA sequences in the sample encode the same CDR3. The gene calls are TRBV9 and TRBJ1-2, with no clear D. Between the trimmed V and J ends, which lost 2 bases and 1 base, there was a span of 3 bases. This CDR3 is built from 12 residues. Germline assignment: CDR1 SGDLS and CDR2 YYNGEE. The chain's CDR3 is CASSVDNYGYTF. The CDR3, as DNA: TGTGCCAGCAGCGTTGATAACTATGGCTACACCTTC.

The genes are TRBV21-1 and TRBJ2-7; the table's D call, TRBD1, was not checked against the DNA. TRBV21-1 is an annotated pseudogene. The length of the CDR3 is 17 residues. This chain's CDR3 is CATLVWTGSPPSYEQYF. DNA for the CDR3: TGTGCCACCCTAGTCTGGACAGGGTCCCCACCCTCGTACGAGCAGTACTTC.

V and J are TRBV6-5 and TRBJ2-5; D remains ambiguous. Germline CDR1 is MNHEY and CDR2 is SVGAGI. The CDR3 is made up of 12 amino acids. V lost 6 bases and J 3 bases, leaving 8 bases between the germline ends. CDR3: CASRGLEETQYF. CDR3 sequence (DNA): TGTGCCAGCAGAGGGCTGGAAGAGACCCAGTACTTC.